This is a list of T cell receptor beta chains from one sample in a study of T cells in Graves' hyperthyroidism and ophthalmopathy. Each CDR3 protein is one row after TCRdb ran MiXCR on the multiplex PCR reads. The data contain roughly 570,000 distinct CDR3 sequences, 35% to 55% of them seen just once; the ten biggest clones take up around 7.7%. The material sequenced was peripheral blood or thyroid tissue (not recorded which). All receptors come from a woman between 18 and 30 years old with Graves' hyperthyroidism. Both conserved end residues are trimmed from each CDR3. The listing skips clone size in some rows; elsewhere it reads once, few, many or a size class.

abundance	v_gene	j_gene	CDR3aa
many	TRBV7-8	TRBJ2-3	ASSPDYLSTDTQY
-	TRBV7-9	TRBJ1-5	ASPPRLGELRPQH
many	TRBV7-2	TRBJ1-2	ASTRQGRNGYT
-	TRBV9	TRBJ1-6	ASNTQQGTVSSPLH
many	TRBV20-1	TRBJ2-5	SAHGASGAQETQY
many	TRBV19	TRBJ2-7	ASSISFLRTATYEQY
once	TRBV7-2	TRBJ2-6	ASSLASLVLT
-	TRBV24-1	TRBJ1-5	ATSDSPNQPQH
many	TRBV19	TRBJ1-4	ASSIGEKLF
few	TRBV7-4	TRBJ1-5	ASSPPWGVRQPQH
few	TRBV18	TRBJ1-4	ASSPTTTEKLF
-	TRBV7-2	TRBJ2-7	ASSGGTAAYEQY
-	TRBV27	TRBJ1-1	ASSAGAGDTEAF
many	TRBV6-2/TRBV6-3	TRBJ1-1	ASSAFGAGPEAF
many	TRBV13	TRBJ1-1	ASSPRDSLNTEAF
many	TRBV4-2	TRBJ1-2	ASSQEGYGYT
few	TRBV3-1	TRBJ1-1	ASSQDYGQLNTEAF
-	TRBV2	TRBJ1-2	ASSEWARVVYGYT
-	TRBV4-2	TRBJ1-5	ASSRTDEGQPQH
-	TRBV15	TRBJ1-1	ATSRGTGMAEAF
-	TRBV12-3/TRBV12-4	TRBJ1-5	ASSGTTGASNQPQH
few	TRBV29-1	TRBJ1-1	SVETGTL
-	TRBV7-2	TRBJ2-7	ARDYSGRLYEQY
-	TRBV20-1	TRBJ2-6	SASRQGANVLT
-	TRBV29-1	TRBJ2-7	SVRQGATSYEQY
few	TRBV7-2	TRBJ2-1	ASSSNGKGPNEQF
-	TRBV10-3	TRBJ1-3	AISESGQGNTIY
many	TRBV20-1	TRBJ1-4	SARDRYNEKLF
many	TRBV7-9	TRBJ1-3	ASSTGTTGNTIY
-	TRBV12-3/TRBV12-4	TRBJ1-6	ASGLVRSLNDGGIYNSPLH
-	TRBV2	TRBJ2-5	ASSEAQSQETQY
many	TRBV10-3	TRBJ1-5	AISEGLTGRSNQPQH
-	TRBV27	TRBJ2-6	ASRPLDARANVLT
-	TRBV3-1	TRBJ2-7	ASSQDGRELYEQY
many	TRBV5-1	TRBJ2-7	ASSSGRDASYEQY
many	TRBV7-2	TRBJ1-2	ASSLHANYGYT
many	TRBV29-1	TRBJ1-1	SVAGTVSPEAF
-	TRBV14	TRBJ1-2	ASSQEGTGSGYGYT
many	TRBV15	TRBJ2-5	ATSRDRLAGRRETQY
many	TRBV24-1	TRBJ2-2	ATSPGLFSTANTGELF
many	TRBV3-1	TRBJ2-7	ASSLGPMVPYEQY
many	TRBV20-1	TRBJ2-7	SLDLLSRQY
many	TRBV20-1	TRBJ1-1	SANTGSGTEAF
many	TRBV27	TRBJ1-2	ASKLHGAAGYT
many	TRBV6-6	TRBJ1-3	ASWEHSGNTIY
once	TRBV11-2	TRBJ2-1	ASSLVAPGGSYNEQF
many	TRBV20-1	TRBJ1-2	SAVGQGANYGYT
-	TRBV7-2	TRBJ2-3	AGSRREAGGPSSDTQY
-	TRBV7-6	TRBJ2-7	ASSEGGGYSSYEQY
-	TRBV7-2	TRBJ1-2	ASSLGRGCR
many	TRBV7-8	TRBJ2-7	ASSLFVRVLGSYEQY
-	TRBV7-2	TRBJ2-2	ASSSRLGQG
-	TRBV29-1	TRBJ2-1	SVDGDRGPDEQF